This is a list of T cell receptor beta chains from one sample in a study of vaccination effects on CD4 cells after COVID-19. For these receptors, no antigen is known. The repertoire was sequenced with immunoSEQ multiplex PCR; TCRdb's copy has only in-frame clones and lacks some. The sample holds almost 30,000 clones, 74% seen once. Sample: CD4+ T cells from PBMCs cultured with HCoV-OC43 spike peptides, taken after COVID-19 vaccination. These receptors were taken from a human donor who received a COVID-19 vaccine. CDR3s leave out the opening cysteine and the closing phenylalanine or tryptophan.

cdr3_aa | j_call | v_call
ASSLVSEGTEAF | TRBJ1-1 | TRBV5-1
ASSLDPPWGIGYGYT | TRBJ1-2 | TRBV5-1
SVKAQETQY | TRBJ2-5 | TRBV20-1
ASSRGLAGGRSYNEQF | TRBJ2-1 | TRBV4-2
ASSLAAKNIQY | TRBJ2-4 | TRBV12-3/TRBV12-4
ASSRDTEYT | TRBJ1-2 | TRBV3-1/TRBV3-2
ATSRDKLGSGNTIY | TRBJ1-3 | TRBV15
AISDGPNEKLF | TRBJ1-4 | TRBV10-3
ASSDVPGQGETQY | TRBJ2-5 | TRBV2
ASSWEQGVSTEAF | TRBJ1-1 | TRBV5-1
ASSDGTSGGADTQY | TRBJ2-3 | TRBV6-4
ATANRGTGYT | TRBJ1-2 | TRBV24-1
ASSQIQGTWTEAF | TRBJ1-1 | TRBV11-2
ASSLAGTGAYGYT | TRBJ1-2 | TRBV7-9
ASSLRGVNYGYT | TRBJ1-2 | TRBV5-4
ASTKGQTFTGELF | TRBJ2-2 | TRBV5-1